Following are 17 T cell receptor beta chains from one sample sequenced in a study of blood T cell repertoires in COVID-19. The protocol was immunoSEQ multiplex PCR, while the TCRdb copy is restricted to in-frame clones and leaves out a portion. The sample holds 57,000 or so clones, around 87% seen once. The source material was peripheral blood. Receptor source: a human donor in a cohort sampled during active COVID-19.

The chain carries TRBV2 and TRBJ2-1, with D hard to call. V was pared by 7 bases and J by 4 bases, with 5 bases between. This CDR3 contains 11 residues. CDR1 and CDR2 (germline): SNHLY, FYNNEI. This CDR3 reads CASTSYNEQFF. CDR3 bases: TGTGCCAGCACCTCTTACAATGAGCAGTTCTTC.

This chain connects TRBV28 to TRBJ1-1; perhaps TRBD1 as D (5 bases). The CDR3 extends over 12 amino acids. The germline gives CDR1 MDHEN, CDR2 SYDVKM. With 7 bases removed from V and 6 bases from J, the gap between germline ends came to 12 bases. CDR3 DNA sequence: TGTGCCAGCAATTCAGGGTGGCCTGAAGCTTTCTTT. It is translated as CASNSGWPEAFF.

The gene calls are TRBV12-3 or TRBV12-4 and TRBJ2-1; TRBD1 agrees at 7 bases. CDR3 length: 12 amino acids. The V and J ends lost 5 bases and 8 bases, in that order; junction bases with no gene match: 3. This CDR3 reads CASSVQGHEQFF. The CDR3 DNA reads as TGTGCCAGCAGTGTACAGGGGCATGAGCAGTTCTTC.

This clone appeared a single time. V and J are TRBV12-5 and TRBJ2-5, with a tentative D call TRBD2 (5 bases). CDR1 LGHNT and CDR2 FRNRAP come from the germline V gene. CDR3 size: 16 residues. V was trimmed by 0 bases and J by 4 bases, leaving 15 bases between them. CDR3 sequence (DNA): TGTGCTAGTGGTTTGGTCTATGCCGGGGTTGGAGAGACCCAGTACTTC. It translates to CASGLVYAGVGETQYF.

The chain has TRBV7-9 and TRBJ2-3; possible D gene TRBD2, 6 bases. There are 15 residues in the CDR3. Germline CDR1 SEHNR, CDR2 FQNEAQ (reference sequence). The V and J ends lost 5 bases and 1 base respectively, with 13 bases between them. The CDR3 bases are TGTGCCAGCAGCGTCCGGGACTTCCGCACAGATACGCAGTATTTT. It codes for CASSVRDFRTDTQYF. Full variable domain (rest looked up from reference TRBV7-9 and TRBJ2-3): DTGVSQNPRHKITKRGQNVTFRCDPISEHNRLYWYRQTLGQGPEFLTYFQNEAQLEKSRLLSDRFSAERPKGSFSTLEIQRTEQGDSAMYLCASSVRDFRTDTQYFGPGTRLTVL.

The rearrangement joins TRBV5-8 to TRBJ2-3; D call uncertain. The CDR3 runs to 14 residues. With 0 bases removed from V and 1 base from J, the gap between germline ends came to 6 bases. Per the germline V gene, CDR1 is SGHTS and CDR2 is YDEGEE. The CDR3: CASSLEGGTDTQYF. DNA of the CDR3: TGTGCCAGCAGCTTGGAAGGAGGCACAGATACGCAGTATTTT.

The chain employs TRBV28 and TRBJ1-1, with D perhaps matching TRBD1 (5 bases). Between the trimmed V and J ends, which lost 10 bases and 0 bases, there was a span of 15 bases. Germline lookup yields CDR1 MDHEN and CDR2 SYDVKM. CDR3 length: 14 amino acids. The DNA of the CDR3 is TGTGCCATTAACGCCGGGACTGTGAACACTGAAGCTTTCTTT. This sequence encodes CAINAGTVNTEAFF.

This clone was seen a few times. The V gene is TRBV7-3, the J gene TRBJ2-3; D is perhaps TRBD1 (5 bases). Germline values: CDR1 SGHTA, CDR2 FQGTGA. Trimming removed 5 bases from V and 1 base from J, with 13 bases in between. CDR3 size: 15 residues. CDR3 loop: CASSPRGGGTDTQYF. Written as DNA, the CDR3 is TGTGCCAGCAGCCCTAGGGGCGGTGGCACAGATACGCAGTATTTT.

The gene calls are TRBV19 and TRBJ1-5; 8 nucleotides line up with TRBD1. Germline lookup yields CDR1 LNHDA and CDR2 SQIVND (reference sequence). Trimming took 7 bases from V and 7 from J; bases not matched to a gene: 15. The CDR3 length is 16 residues. The CDR3 spells CASIAAAGQGRQPQHF. The CDR3 region has the DNA TGTGCCAGTATCGCCGCCGCTGGACAGGGCCGGCAGCCCCAGCATTTT.

The chain is built from TRBV29-1 and TRBJ2-3, with 7 bases lining up with TRBD1. The CDR3 is made up of 13 amino acids. V shed 0 bases, J shed 5 bases, and the junction held 2 bases outside the gene matches. Germline V lookup: CDR1 SQVTM, CDR2 ANQGSEA. CDR3 loop: CSVEEGTEDTQYF. CDR3 bases: TGCAGCGTTGAAGAGGGGACAGAAGATACGCAGTATTTT.

J is TRBJ1-1 and V is TRBV27; D uncertain. CDR1 and CDR2 (germline): MNHEY, SMNVEV (reference sequence). V lost 0 bases and J 4 bases, leaving 12 bases between the germline ends. This CDR3 is built from 15 residues. The CDR3 is CASSLSVSGRTEAFF. In DNA, the CDR3 is TGTGCCAGCAGTTTATCGGTGTCGGGTCGCACTGAAGCTTTCTTT.

DNA of the CDR3: TGTGCCAGCAGCCCGGGCCCGACTAGCGGGAGGGGAGAGACCCAGTACTTC. This translates into CASSPGPTSGRGETQYF. V gene TRBV5-4 combines with J gene TRBJ2-5; TRBD2 aligns across 14 bases. V was pared by 4 bases and J by 4 bases, with 9 bases of the junction left unmatched. Germline CDR1 reads SGHNT; CDR2 reads YYREEE (reference sequence). This CDR3 is built from 17 residues.

This clone appeared once. The chain has TRBV15 and TRBJ2-7; 12 bases match TRBD2. CDR1 and CDR2 (germline): LNHNV, YYDKDF (reference sequence). Trimming removed 0 bases from V and 4 bases from J; junction bases left unmatched: 4. This CDR3 region has 16 residues. As DNA, the CDR3 is TGTGCCACCAGCAGAGATCGACTAGCGGGAGCGTACGAGCAGTACTTC. Protein: CATSRDRLAGAYEQYF.

The rearrangement uses TRBV18 and TRBJ2-3; TRBD2 matches at 7 bases. The CDR3 has 14 amino acids. Losses at the gene ends were 7 bases for V and 1 base for J; bases not matched to a gene: 5. Germline lookup yields CDR1 KGHSH and CDR2 LQKENI. CDR3 in amino acids: CASFGLERTDTQYF. In nucleotides, the CDR3 is TGTGCCAGCTTCGGACTAGAACGCACAGATACGCAGTATTTT. The full variable domain, with the rest looked up from reference TRBV18 and TRBJ2-3, is NAGVMQNPRHLVRRRGQEARLRCSPMKGHSHVYWYRQLPEEGLKFMVYLQKENIIDESGMPKERFSAEFPKEGPSILRIQQVVRGDSAAYFCASFGLERTDTQYFGPGTRLTVL.

This clone has only a few counts. The rearrangement links TRBV4-2 to TRBJ2-1, with 7 bases matching TRBD1. Germline V gene lookup returns CDR1 LGHNA and CDR2 YNFKEQ. The CDR3 is 15 residues long. V was clipped by 5 bases and J by 0 bases; unmatched bases: 4. CDR3 residues: CASSSGTVSYNEQFF. CDR3 coding DNA: TGTGCCAGCAGCTCCGGGACAGTCTCCTACAATGAGCAGTTCTTC.

The chain uses TRBV27 and TRBJ2-1; no definite D call. Trimming cost V 6 bases and J 7 bases, with 10 bases left between them. Germline CDR1 is MNHEY and CDR2 is SMNVEV (reference sequence). The CDR3 is 12 amino acids. The CDR3, as DNA: TGTGCCAGCAGCTCCGGCGGTAATGAGCAGTTCTTC. Encoded protein: CASSSGGNEQFF.

CDR3 DNA sequence: TGTGCCAGCAGAGCGTTGCAACGGGGGGGAGTTCAATCACCCCTCCACTTT. Translation gives CASRALQRGGVQSPLHF. The chain couples TRBV2 to TRBJ1-6; D perhaps matches TRBD1 (5 bases). Germline lookup yields CDR1 SNHLY and CDR2 FYNNEI. The CDR3 covers 17 residues. Trimming stripped 6 bases from V and 10 bases from J, with 25 bases between.